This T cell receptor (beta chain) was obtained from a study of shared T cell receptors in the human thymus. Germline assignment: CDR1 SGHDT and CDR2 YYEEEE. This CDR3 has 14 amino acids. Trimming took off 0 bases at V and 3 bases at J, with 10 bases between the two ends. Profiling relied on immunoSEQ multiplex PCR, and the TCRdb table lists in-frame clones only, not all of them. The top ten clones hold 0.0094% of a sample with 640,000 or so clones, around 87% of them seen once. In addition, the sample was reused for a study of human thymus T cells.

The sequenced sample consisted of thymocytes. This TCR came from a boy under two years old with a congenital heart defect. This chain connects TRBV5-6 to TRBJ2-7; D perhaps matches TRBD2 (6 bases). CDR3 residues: CASSLEQEGYEQYF. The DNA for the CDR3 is TGTGCCAGCAGCTTGGAACAGGAGGGCTACGAGCAGTACTTC.